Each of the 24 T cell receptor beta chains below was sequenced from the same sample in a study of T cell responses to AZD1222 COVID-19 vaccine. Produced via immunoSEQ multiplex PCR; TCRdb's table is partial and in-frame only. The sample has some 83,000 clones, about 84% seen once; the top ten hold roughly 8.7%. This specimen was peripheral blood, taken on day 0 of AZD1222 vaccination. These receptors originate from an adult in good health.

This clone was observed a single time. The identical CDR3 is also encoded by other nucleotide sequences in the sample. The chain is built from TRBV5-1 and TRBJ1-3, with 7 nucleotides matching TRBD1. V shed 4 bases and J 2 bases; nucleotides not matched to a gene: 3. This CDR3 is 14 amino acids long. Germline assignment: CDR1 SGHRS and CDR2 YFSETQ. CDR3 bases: TGCGCCAGCAGCCCGGGGACAGCTGGAAACACCATATATTTT. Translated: CASSPGTAGNTIYF. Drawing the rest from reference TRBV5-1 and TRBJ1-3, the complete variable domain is KAGVTQTPRYLIKTRGQQVTLSCSPISGHRSVSWYQQTPGQGLQFLFEYFSETQRNKGNFPGRFSGRQFSNSRSEMNVSTLELGDSALYLCASSPGTAGNTIYFGEGSWLTVV.

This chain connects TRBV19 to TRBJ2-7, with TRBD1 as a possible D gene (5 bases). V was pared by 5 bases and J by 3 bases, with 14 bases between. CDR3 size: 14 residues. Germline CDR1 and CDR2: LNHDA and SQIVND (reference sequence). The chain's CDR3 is CASSPFDGHYEQYF. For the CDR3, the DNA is TGTGCCAGTAGTCCTTTTGACGGACACTACGAGCAGTACTTC.

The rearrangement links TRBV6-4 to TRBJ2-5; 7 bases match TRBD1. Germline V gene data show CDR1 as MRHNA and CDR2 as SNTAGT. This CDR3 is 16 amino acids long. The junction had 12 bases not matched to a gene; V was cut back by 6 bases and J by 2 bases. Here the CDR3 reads CASRDPTGPQQETQYF. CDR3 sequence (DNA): TGTGCCAGCAGGGACCCGACAGGGCCACAACAAGAGACCCAGTACTTC.

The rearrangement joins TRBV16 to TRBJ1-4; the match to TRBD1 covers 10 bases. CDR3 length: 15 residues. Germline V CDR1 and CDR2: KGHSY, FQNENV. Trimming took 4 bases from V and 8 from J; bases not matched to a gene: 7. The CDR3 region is CASSPGQGDLEKLFF. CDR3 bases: TGTGCCAGCAGCCCAGGACAGGGGGATTTGGAAAAACTGTTTTTT.

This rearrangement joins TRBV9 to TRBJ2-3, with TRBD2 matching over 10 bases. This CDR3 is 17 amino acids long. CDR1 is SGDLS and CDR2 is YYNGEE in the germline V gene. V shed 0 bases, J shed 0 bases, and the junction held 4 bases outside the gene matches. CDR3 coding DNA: TGTGCCAGCAGCGTAGAGGGGGGACTAGCGAGCACAGATACGCAGTATTTT. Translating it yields CASSVEGGLASTDTQYF.

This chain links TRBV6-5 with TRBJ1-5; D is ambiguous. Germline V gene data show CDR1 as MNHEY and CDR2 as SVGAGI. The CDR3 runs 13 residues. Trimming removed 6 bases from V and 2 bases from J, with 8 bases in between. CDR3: CASRLKGNQPQHF. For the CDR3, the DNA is TGTGCCAGCAGATTAAAGGGCAATCAGCCCCAGCATTTT.

The CDR3 loop is CATGPLAGSGTGELFF. DNA for the CDR3: TGTGCCACAGGCCCACTAGCGGGGTCGGGAACCGGGGAGCTGTTTTTT. The V call is TRBV10-3, the J call TRBJ2-2; 10 bases agree with TRBD2. The CDR3 sequence is 16 residues long. From germline, CDR1 is ENHRY and CDR2 SYGVKD. The ends lost 10 bases at V and 5 bases at J; junction bases unmatched: 13.

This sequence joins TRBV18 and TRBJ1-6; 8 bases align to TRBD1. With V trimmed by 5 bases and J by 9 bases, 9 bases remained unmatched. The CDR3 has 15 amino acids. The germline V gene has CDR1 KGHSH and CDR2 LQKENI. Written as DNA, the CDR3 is TGTGCCAGCTCAGCTCAGGGGGCCCTCAGTTCACCCCTCCACTTT. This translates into CASSAQGALSSPLHF.

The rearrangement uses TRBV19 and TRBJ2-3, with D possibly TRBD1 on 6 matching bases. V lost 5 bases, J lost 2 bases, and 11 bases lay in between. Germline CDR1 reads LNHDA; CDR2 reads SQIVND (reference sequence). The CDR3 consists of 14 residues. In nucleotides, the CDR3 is TGTGCCAGTAGTTTGGACAGATTCACAGATACGCAGTATTTT. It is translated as CASSLDRFTDTQYF. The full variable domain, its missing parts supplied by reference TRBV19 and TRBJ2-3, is DGGITQSPKYLFRKEGQNVTLSCEQNLNHDAMYWYRQDPGQGLRLIYYSQIVNDFQKGDIAEGYSVSREKKESFPLTVTSAQKNPTAFYLCASSLDRFTDTQYFGPGTRLTVL.

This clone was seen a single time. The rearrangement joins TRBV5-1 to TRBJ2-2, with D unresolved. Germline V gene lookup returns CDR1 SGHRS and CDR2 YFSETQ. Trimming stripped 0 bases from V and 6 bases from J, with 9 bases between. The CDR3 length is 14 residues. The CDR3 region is CASSLEAIPGELFF. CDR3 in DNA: TGCGCCAGCAGCTTGGAAGCGATCCCCGGGGAGCTGTTTTTT.

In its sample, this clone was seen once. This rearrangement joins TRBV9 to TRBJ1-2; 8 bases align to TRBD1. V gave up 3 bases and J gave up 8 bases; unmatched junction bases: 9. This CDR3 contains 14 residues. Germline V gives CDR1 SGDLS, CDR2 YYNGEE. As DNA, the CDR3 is TGTGCCAGCAGCGACCCCCAGGGGGCGTGGGGCTACACCTTC. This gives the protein CASSDPQGAWGYTF.

The CDR3 sequence: CASSRDSTLGQYF. The CDR3 bases are TGTGCCAGCAGTCGGGACAGTACCTTGGGGCAGTACTTC. The chain couples TRBV12-3 or TRBV12-4 to TRBJ2-7; 7 positions match TRBD1. Germline trimming cut 5 bases from V and 9 bases from J; bases unmatched to any gene: 10. The CDR3 is made up of 13 amino acids.

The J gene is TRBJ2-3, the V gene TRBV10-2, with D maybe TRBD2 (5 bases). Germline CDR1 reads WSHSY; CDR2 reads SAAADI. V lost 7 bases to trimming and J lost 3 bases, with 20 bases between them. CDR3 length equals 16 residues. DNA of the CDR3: TGCGCCAGCATTTGGGAGCGCCCTGGGTGGACAGATACGCAGTATTTT. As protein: CASIWERPGWTDTQYF.

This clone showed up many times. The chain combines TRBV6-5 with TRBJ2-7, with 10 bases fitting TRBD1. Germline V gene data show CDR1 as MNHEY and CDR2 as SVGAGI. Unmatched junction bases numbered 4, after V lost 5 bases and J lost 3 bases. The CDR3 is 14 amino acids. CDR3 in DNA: TGTGCCAGCAGTCGAGACAGGGGGCTCTACGAGCAGTACTTC. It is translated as CASSRDRGLYEQYF.

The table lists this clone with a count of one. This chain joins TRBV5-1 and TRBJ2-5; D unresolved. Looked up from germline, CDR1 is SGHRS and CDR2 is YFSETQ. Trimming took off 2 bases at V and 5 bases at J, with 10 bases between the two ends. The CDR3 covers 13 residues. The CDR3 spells CASSLLSGETQYF. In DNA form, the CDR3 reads TGCGCCAGCAGCTTATTATCCGGGGAGACCCAGTACTTC.

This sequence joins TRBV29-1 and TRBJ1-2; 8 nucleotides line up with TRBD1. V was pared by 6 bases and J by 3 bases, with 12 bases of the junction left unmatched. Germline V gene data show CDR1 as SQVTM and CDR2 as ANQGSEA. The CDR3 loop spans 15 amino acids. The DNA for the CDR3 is TGCAGCGTCCGCCAGGGCAGGGGGCTCGACTATGGCTACACCTTC. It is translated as CSVRQGRGLDYGYTF.

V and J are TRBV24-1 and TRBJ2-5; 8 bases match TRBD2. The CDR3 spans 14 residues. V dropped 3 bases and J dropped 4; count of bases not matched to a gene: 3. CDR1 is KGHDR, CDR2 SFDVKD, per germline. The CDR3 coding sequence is TGTGCCACCAGTGATAGCCTAGCGGGAGAGACCCAGTACTTC. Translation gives CATSDSLAGETQYF.

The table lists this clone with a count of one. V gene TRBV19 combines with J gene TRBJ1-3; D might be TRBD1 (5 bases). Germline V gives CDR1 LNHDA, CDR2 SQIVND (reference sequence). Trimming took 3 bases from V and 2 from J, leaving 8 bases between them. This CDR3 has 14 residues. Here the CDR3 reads CASSIPGTGNTIYF. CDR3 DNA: TGTGCCAGTAGTATTCCAGGGACTGGAAACACCATATATTTT.

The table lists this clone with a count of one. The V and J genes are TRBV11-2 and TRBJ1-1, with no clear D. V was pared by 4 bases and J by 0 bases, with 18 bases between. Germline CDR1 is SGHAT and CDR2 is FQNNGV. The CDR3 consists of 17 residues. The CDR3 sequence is CASSSRSGRDLNTEAFF. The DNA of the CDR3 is TGTGCCAGCAGCTCCCGGTCGGGGAGGGATCTGAACACTGAAGCTTTCTTT.

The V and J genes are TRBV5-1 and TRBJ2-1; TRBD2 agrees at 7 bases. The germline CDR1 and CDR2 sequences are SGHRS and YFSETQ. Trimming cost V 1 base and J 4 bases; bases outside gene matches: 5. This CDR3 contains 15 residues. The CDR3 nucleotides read TGCGCCAGCAGCTTGTACGGCGGGGGATACAATGAGCAGTTCTTC. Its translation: CASSLYGGGYNEQFF.

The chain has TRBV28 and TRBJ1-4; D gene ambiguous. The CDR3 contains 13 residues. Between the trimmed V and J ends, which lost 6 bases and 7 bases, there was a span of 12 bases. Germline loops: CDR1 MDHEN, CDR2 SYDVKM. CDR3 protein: CASRVQLGEKLFF. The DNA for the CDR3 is TGTGCCAGCAGGGTACAATTGGGTGAAAAACTGTTTTTT.

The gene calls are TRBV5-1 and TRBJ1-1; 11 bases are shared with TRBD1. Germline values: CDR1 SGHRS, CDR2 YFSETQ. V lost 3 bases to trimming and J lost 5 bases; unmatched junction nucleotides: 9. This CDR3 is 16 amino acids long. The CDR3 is CASSSPGQGVWTEAFF. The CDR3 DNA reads TGCGCCAGCAGCTCCCCGGGACAGGGGGTTTGGACTGAAGCTTTCTTT.

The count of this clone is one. The CDR3 reads CATGTGFHEKLFF. CDR3 DNA: TGTGCCACTGGTACAGGGTTTCATGAAAAACTGTTTTTT. The chain combines TRBV6-5 with TRBJ1-4; D is perhaps TRBD1 (6 bases). V dropped 10 bases and J dropped 6 bases, with 15 bases sitting between them. Per germline, CDR1 MNHEY and CDR2 SVGAGI. CDR3 length: 13 amino acids.

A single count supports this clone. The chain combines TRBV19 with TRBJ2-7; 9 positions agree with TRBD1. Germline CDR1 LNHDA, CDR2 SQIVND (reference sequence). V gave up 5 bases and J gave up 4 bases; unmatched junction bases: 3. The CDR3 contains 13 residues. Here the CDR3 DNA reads TGTGCCAGTAGTGACAGGGGGAATTACGAGCAGTACTTC. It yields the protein CASSDRGNYEQYF.